This T cell receptor (beta chain) was recorded in a study of T cells after yellow fever vaccination. UMIs were added to TCR cDNA along with a universal primer site when it was made by 5'RACE template switching. Each CDR3 protein gets one entry after TCRdb re-called the 5' RACE reads with MiXCR. This sample has under 600,000 distinct CDR3 sequences, with about 14% found just once. Study observations and caveats: The booster response re-showed most primary clones: approximately 95% CD4, 88% CD8.

The CDR3 covers 17 residues. Per germline, CDR1 SGHRS and CDR2 YFSETQ. Trimming removed 0 bases from V and 4 bases from J, with 16 bases in between. About this clonotype: What it binds is not known.

V usage is TRBV5-1 and J usage is TRBJ1-4; D perhaps matches TRBD1 (6 bases). The starting material was PBMCs, obtained on the day of the yellow fever booster vaccination. The TCR sequence derives from a young man who received the YFV17D yellow fever vaccine. The DNA of the CDR3 is TGCGCCAGCAGCTTGGCAAGGGGGATGCGGCTTAATGAAAAACTGTTTTTT. Its translation is CASSLARGMRLNEKLFF.